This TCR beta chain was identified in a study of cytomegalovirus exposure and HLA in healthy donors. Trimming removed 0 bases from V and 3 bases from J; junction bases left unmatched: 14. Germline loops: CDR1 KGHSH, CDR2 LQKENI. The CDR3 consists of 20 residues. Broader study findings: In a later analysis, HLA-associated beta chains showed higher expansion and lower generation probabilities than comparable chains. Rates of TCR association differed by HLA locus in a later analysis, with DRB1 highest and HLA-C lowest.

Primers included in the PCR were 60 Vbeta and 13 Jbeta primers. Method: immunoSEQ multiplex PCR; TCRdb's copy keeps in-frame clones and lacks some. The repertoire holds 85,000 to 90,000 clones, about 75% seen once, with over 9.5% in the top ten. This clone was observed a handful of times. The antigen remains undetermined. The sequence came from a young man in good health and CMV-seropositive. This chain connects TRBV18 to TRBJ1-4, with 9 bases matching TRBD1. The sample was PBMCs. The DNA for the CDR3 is TGTGCCAGCTCACCACCTCCCCCTGGGACAGGGATGGGGGCTAATGAAAAACTGTTTTTT. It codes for CASSPPPPGTGMGANEKLFF.